The clone carrying this TCR beta chain was counted only a few times. The sample belongs to a study of shared T cell receptors in the human thymus. Germline V gene lookup returns CDR1 SGHRS and CDR2 YFSETQ. CDR3 length: 16 amino acids. Trimming removed 0 bases at V and 1 base at J, with 12 bases between. Sequenced by immunoSEQ multiplex PCR; TCRdb stores in-frame clones only, minus some. The sample records around 730,000 clones, approximately 83% being singletons. This same sample was also part of a study on human thymus T cells.

The receptor's source is a girl less than two years old with a congenital heart defect. Sequenced sample: thymocytes. The chain recombines TRBV5-1 with TRBJ2-3; D perhaps matches TRBD1 (6 bases). The CDR3 DNA sequence: TGCGCCAGCAGCTTGGGAACAGGGAGTCGCACAGATACGCAGTATTTT. It encodes CASSLGTGSRTDTQYF.